This T cell receptor (beta chain) was obtained from a study of response to subunit inactivated influenza vaccine (dated by TCRdb to the late 2010s). About the study as a whole: The study used deep quantitative T cell receptor repertoire profiling to track responses to a trivalent subunit inactivated influenza vaccine.

This clonotype was found a few times. There is no known antigen for this receptor. Base-call qualities are not available, and no considerably larger clone is one nucleotide away. Broad study findings and their caveats: It was suggested by the authors that each seasonal influenza vaccination may recruit only a limited number of new T cells.

The receptor library was made with RT-PCR. Sequencing used an Illumina HiSeq 2500. In TCRdb, the public reads were trimmed at Q25 with fastp and aligned with MiXCR, with productive beta chains retained. Rows with one shared CDR3 protein collapse into an entry with the most common genes and DNA. This sample holds 600,000 to 850,000 distinct CDR3 sequences; about 14% were observed only once. The ten largest clones add up to roughly 7.2% of the sample. This TCR was sampled from a man aged 50-60 years who received an inactivated influenza vaccine. Donor details come from another sample of the same person, matched by shared clones. This specimen was PBMCs from blood, taken 14 to 15 days before vaccination.

The nucleotide sequence reads TGTGCCAGCCTTAACCCAGAGAACTATGGCTACACCTTC. It encodes CASLNPENYGYTF. In this chain, TRBV18 is recombined with TRBJ1-2, with the D gene not confidently named. V sheds 8 bases and J sheds 2 bases, leaving 12 bases between their ends. The germline V gene gives CDR1 as KGHSH and CDR2 as LQKENI. CDR3 length: 13 amino acids, cysteine to phenylalanine. The DNA shown is the 39-base CDR3, in frame from base 1.